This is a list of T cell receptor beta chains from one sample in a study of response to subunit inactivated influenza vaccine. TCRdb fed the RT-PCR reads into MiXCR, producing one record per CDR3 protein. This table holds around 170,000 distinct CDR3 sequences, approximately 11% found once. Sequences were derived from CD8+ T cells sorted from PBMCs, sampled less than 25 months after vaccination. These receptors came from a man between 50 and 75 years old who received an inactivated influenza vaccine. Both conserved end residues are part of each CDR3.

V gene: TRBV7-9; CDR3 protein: CASIGLTSDLYGYTF
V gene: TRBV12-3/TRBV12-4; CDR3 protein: CASRDASSYEQYF
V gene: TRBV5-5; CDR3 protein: CASSFYGDGNTEAFF
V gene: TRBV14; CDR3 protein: CASSLFQSHEQYF
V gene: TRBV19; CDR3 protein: CASSDRGGYNEQFF
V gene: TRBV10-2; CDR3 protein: CASRGADTQYF
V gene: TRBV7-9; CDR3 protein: CASSSTGNEQYF
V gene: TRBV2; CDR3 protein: CASNGPERANYGYTF
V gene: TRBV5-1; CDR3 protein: CASSLTGGGLGTQYF
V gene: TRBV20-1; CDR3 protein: CSARHTGYGQPQHF
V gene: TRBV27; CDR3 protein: CASSPTGNHEQYF
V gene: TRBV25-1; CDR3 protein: CASSDGFTIYF
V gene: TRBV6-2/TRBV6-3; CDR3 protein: CASGASGSTTGELFF
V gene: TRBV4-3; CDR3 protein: CASSQDEGLQETQYF
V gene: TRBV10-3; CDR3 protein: CAISESIFEPIYGYTF
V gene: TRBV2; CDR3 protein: CASSAVKGIYNEQFF
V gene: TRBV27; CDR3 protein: CASSLNGGQGLTGANVLTF
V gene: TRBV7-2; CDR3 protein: CASSLISGGSYEQYF
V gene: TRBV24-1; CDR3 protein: CATSASGLADRNGQYF
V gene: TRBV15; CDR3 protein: CATSSSGTSYNEQFF
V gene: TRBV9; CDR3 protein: CASSTRLIARNNEQFF
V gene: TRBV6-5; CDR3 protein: CASSYSSPGTGLYEQYF
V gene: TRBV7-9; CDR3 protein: CASSIGQGDYGYTF
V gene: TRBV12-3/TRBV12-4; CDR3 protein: CASSLVSSGNNEQFF
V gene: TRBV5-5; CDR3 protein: CASSLGTGVSGELFF
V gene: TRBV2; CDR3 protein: CASSVSGEIYEQFF
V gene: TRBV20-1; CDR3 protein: CCVSGQAGGLGGTDTQYF
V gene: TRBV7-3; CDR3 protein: CASSKTGMANVLTF